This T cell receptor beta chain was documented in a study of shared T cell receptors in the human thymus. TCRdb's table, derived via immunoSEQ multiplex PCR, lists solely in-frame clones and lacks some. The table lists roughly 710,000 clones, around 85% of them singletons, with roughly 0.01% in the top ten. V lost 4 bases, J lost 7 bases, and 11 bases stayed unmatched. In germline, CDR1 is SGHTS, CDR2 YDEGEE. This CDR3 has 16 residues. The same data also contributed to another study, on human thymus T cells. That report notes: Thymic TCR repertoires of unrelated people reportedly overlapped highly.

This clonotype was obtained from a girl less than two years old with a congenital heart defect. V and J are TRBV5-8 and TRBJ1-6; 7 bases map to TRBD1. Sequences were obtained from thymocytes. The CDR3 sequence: CASSGRDSAKNSPLHF. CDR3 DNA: TGTGCCAGCAGCGGCCGGGACAGCGCCAAAAATTCACCCCTCCACTTT.